Listed below are T cell receptor beta chains from one sample, sequenced in a study of T cells after yellow fever vaccination. Each CDR3 protein gets one entry after TCRdb re-called the 5' RACE reads with MiXCR. The profile shows around 550,000 distinct CDR3 sequences, 15% to 20% of them singletons. The starting material was PBMCs, obtained 15 days after the yellow fever booster vaccination. The receptors shown here come from a young man who received the YFV17D yellow fever vaccine. The CDR3 runs from the conserved cysteine through the conserved F or W. Each record gives: V gene, D gene, J gene, clone size, CDR3 DNA, CDR3 protein. A D gene is named only where the DNA matches it firmly. Clone size is stated in some rows and not others, as once, few, many or a class when expanded.

>TRBV5-1|-|TRBJ2-3|few
TGCGCCAGCAGCCCTCCCCTCTCGTCTCCGACGCAGTATTTT
CASSPPLSSPTQYF
>TRBV5-1|TRBD2|TRBJ2-5|-
TGCGCCAGCAGCTTGGAAGGGACTAGGAGTGAGACCCAGTACTTC
CASSLEGTRSETQYF
>TRBV7-6|TRBD1|TRBJ2-7|-
TGTGCCAGCAGCTTAGGAGGACAGGGGGCTCGCGAGCAGTACTTC
CASSLGGQGAREQYF
>TRBV21-1|-|TRBJ2-1|few
TGTGCCAGCAGCAAAGAGAGCAGGGAGGATGAGCAGTTCTTC
CASSKESREDEQFF
>TRBV9|-|TRBJ2-5|-
TGTGCCAGCAGCGATGACTATCCGGGAGAGACCCAGTACTTC
CASSDDYPGETQYF
>TRBV15|-|TRBJ2-7|-
TGTGCCACCAGCAGAGACGGGGCAGGGTCCCGCGAGCAGTACTTC
CATSRDGAGSREQYF
>TRBV20-1|-|TRBJ2-5|-
TGCAGTGCTAGATGGGCAGGGACCGAGACCCAGTACTTC
CSARWAGTETQYF
>TRBV7-3|TRBD2|TRBJ2-1|many
TGTGCCAGCAGCATTAGCGGGGGCTCCTACAATGAGCAGTTCTTC
CASSISGGSYNEQFF
>TRBV14|-|TRBJ2-6|few
TGTGCCAGCACTGAATTCGGGGCCAACGTCCTGACTTTC
CASTEFGANVLTF
>TRBV3-1|-|TRBJ2-7|few
TGTGCCAGCAGCCTGGCCGCAGGAAGTAAAAGCGACGAGCAGTACTTC
CASSLAAGSKSDEQYF